This T cell receptor (beta chain) was recorded in a study of identical twins. Germline CDR1 and CDR2: MNHEY and SMNVEV (reference sequence). CDR3 length equals 16 residues. Concerning this clonotype: A read error may produce the germline difference seen at one junction end.

TCRdb passed the 5' RACE reads through MiXCR, listing each CDR3 protein once. The sample holds about 1.7 million distinct CDR3 sequences, under 35% seen once. V and J are TRBV27 and TRBJ2-3, with 10 bases identical to TRBD2. Sequenced sample: cord blood. The clonotype was recovered from a newborn girl in good health. The DNA for the CDR3 is TGTGCCAACAGTTTAACTAGCGGGATTGTTGCAGATACGCAGTATTTT. Translating gives CANSLTSGIVADTQYF.